This T cell receptor beta chain was sequenced during a study of post-analysis software for immune sequencing data. Study-level findings and limits: There was significantly lower normalized Chao1 diversity in multiple sclerosis patients than in controls. TRBV segments more frequent in patients than in controls numbered five and included TRBV5-6, TRBV5-1 and TRBV20-1.

The CDR3 sequence is 17 residues long. Germline V gives CDR1 MNHNS, CDR2 SASEGT. The authors incorporated unique molecular identifiers into the TCR beta cDNA libraries. TCRdb called the PCR reads again in MiXCR, with one record for every CDR3 protein. Of 750,000 to 950,000 distinct CDR3 sequences listed, approximately 57% were seen once; the top ten hold approximately 4.5%. Notes on this clonotype: Antigen specificity is unknown.

This chain links TRBV6-1 with TRBJ2-7; 12 nucleotides align to TRBD2. The J call is in doubt because the DNA end fits TRBJ2-5 better. The receptor was isolated from a girl aged 10 to 17 with multiple sclerosis. The sample was blood. CDR3 sequence (DNA): TGTGCCAGCAGTGAAAGTCTAGCGGGAGGGTCCCGTGAGACCCAGTACTTC. Translation: CASSESLAGGSRETQYF.